This entry lists 6 T cell receptor beta chains sequenced from one sample in a study of OX40 agonist ivuxolimab in advanced cancers. Some clones are missing from TCRdb's copy, which holds only in-frame ones; the method was immunoSEQ multiplex PCR. The data contain tens of thousands of clones, more than 85% of them seen just once; the ten biggest clones take up more than 5.5%. The sequenced sample was CD4+ or CD8+ T cells sorted from blood, obtained in a trial of the OX40 agonist ivuxolimab. The receptors stem from an adult with an advanced solid tumor such as melanoma, head and neck, liver or kidney cancer.

This chain joins TRBV4-1 and TRBJ2-1; TRBD2 matches 9 bases. Trimming cost V 1 base and J 0 bases; bases outside gene matches: 7. The CDR3 totals 18 residues. The germline V gene encodes CDR1 MGHRA and CDR2 YSYEKL. The CDR3 protein is CASSQGAGGILSYNEQFF. CDR3 DNA: TGCGCCAGCAGCCAAGGTGCGGGAGGGATACTCTCCTACAATGAGCAGTTCTTC.

The rearrangement uses TRBV30 and TRBJ2-5; TRBD2 matches at 7 bases. This CDR3 is built from 14 residues. The trim removed 2 bases at V and 5 bases at J, leaving 8 bases unmatched. Germline V gene lookup returns CDR1 GTSNPN and CDR2 SVGIG (reference sequence). The CDR3 DNA sequence: TGTGCCTGGAGTTCCGGCGGGAGTGCGGAGACCCAGTACTTC. Translation gives CAWSSGGSAETQYF.

The genes are TRBV18 and TRBJ1-1; 9 bases fit TRBD1. CDR3 length: 15 amino acids. CDR1 KGHSH and CDR2 LQKENI come from the germline V gene. V dropped 3 bases and J dropped 3; count of bases not matched to a gene: 5. The CDR3 loop reads CASSPGQGRYTEAFF. CDR3 in DNA: TGTGCCAGCTCACCCGGACAGGGGCGATACACTGAAGCTTTCTTT.

Only one count was recorded for this clone. V and J are TRBV5-1 and TRBJ2-7; 8 positions agree with TRBD1. In germline, CDR1 is SGHRS, CDR2 YFSETQ. V shed 5 bases and J 0 bases; nucleotides not matched to a gene: 7. The CDR3 is made up of 15 amino acids. CDR3 nucleotides: TGCGCCAGCAGTTCCGGACAGGGAAGCTCCTACGAGCAGTACTTC. Protein sequence: CASSSGQGSSYEQYF.

The chain recombines TRBV7-9 with TRBJ2-1; 9 nucleotides line up with TRBD1. CDR1 and CDR2 from the germline V gene are SEHNR and FQNEAQ (reference sequence). V gave up 5 bases and J gave up 4 bases; unmatched junction bases: 6. CDR3 length equals 15 residues. The DNA for the CDR3 is TGTGCCAGCAGCCCCCCGGGACAGGGATACAATGAGCAGTTCTTC. It codes for CASSPPGQGYNEQFF.

Here the CDR3 DNA reads TGTGCCAGCAGCCGGGACAGCTTCGTCGGTGAAGCTTTCTTT. This encodes CASSRDSFVGEAFF. The chain recombines TRBV6-6 with TRBJ1-1; 7 positions match TRBD1. CDR1 is MNHNY and CDR2 is SVGAGI in the germline V gene (reference sequence). This CDR3 region has 14 residues. J was trimmed by 7 bases and V by 6 bases; bases with no gene match: 11.